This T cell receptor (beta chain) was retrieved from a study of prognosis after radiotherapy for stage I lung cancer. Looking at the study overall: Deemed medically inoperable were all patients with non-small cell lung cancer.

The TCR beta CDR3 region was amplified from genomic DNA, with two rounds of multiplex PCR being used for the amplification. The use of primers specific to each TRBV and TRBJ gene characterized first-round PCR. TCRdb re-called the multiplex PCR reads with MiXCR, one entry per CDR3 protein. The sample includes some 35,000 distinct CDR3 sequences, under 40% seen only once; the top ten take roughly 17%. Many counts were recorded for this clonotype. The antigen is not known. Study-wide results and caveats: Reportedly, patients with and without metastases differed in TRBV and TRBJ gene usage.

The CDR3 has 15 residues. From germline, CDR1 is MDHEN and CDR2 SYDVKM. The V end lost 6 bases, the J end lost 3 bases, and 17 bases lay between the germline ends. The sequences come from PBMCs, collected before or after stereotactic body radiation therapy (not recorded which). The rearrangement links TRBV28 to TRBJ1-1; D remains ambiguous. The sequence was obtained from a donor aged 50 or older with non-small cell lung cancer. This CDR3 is CASSPQQNPYTEAFF. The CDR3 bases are TGTGCCAGCAGCCCCCAACAGAACCCATACACTGAAGCTTTCTTT.